Below, 21 T cell receptor beta chains from the same sample are listed, as sequenced in a study of shared clonotypes between healthy human individuals. Using immunoSEQ multiplex PCR, the repertoire was profiled, and TCRdb retains in-frame clones only, with some absent. The sample includes roughly 1,000,000 clones, 75% to 85% of them seen just once. Sequencing was carried out using memory CD4+ T cells from PBMCs. The subset denotes: CD45RA-negative fraction. The receptors here all came from a man between 18 and 29 years old in good health. Some clones in this sample may be carry-over from other donors' samples.

CDR3 loop: CASSLGDRGRPDTQYF. CDR3 in DNA: TGCGCCAGCAGCTTGGGCGACAGGGGGCGCCCAGATACGCAGTATTTT. The genes are TRBV5-1 and TRBJ2-3, with 10 bases that match TRBD1. V trimming: 0 bases; J trimming: 4 bases; junction bases outside the gene matches: 5. The CDR3 runs to 16 residues. Per germline, CDR1 SGHRS and CDR2 YFSETQ.

The rearrangement joins TRBV7-9 to TRBJ1-2; D uncertain. From germline, CDR1 is SEHNR and CDR2 FQNEAQ (reference sequence). The V end lost 4 bases, the J end lost 0 bases, and 9 bases lay between the germline ends. The CDR3 has 14 residues. CDR3 sequence: CASSSNSANYGYTF. The CDR3 coding sequence is TGTGCCAGCAGCTCAAACAGTGCTAACTATGGCTACACCTTC. Looking up the rest from reference TRBV7-9 and TRBJ1-2 gives the full variable domain: DTGVSQNPRHKITKRGQNVTFRCDPISEHNRLYWYRQTLGQGPEFLTYFQNEAQLEKSRLLSDRFSAERPKGSFSTLEIQRTEQGDSAMYLCASSSNSANYGYTFGSGTRLTVV.

The chain links TRBV27 to TRBJ2-5, with TRBD1 identical over 7 bases. CDR1 is MNHEY and CDR2 is SMNVEV in the germline V gene (reference sequence). This CDR3 is 14 amino acids long. Trimming cost V 5 bases and J 4 bases; bases outside gene matches: 7. The CDR3 spells CASSDYRGRETQYF. The CDR3 bases are TGTGCCAGCAGTGATTACAGGGGACGAGAGACCCAGTACTTC.

Note on this clone: Since a far larger clone is one base different, this is likely a read error. A read error is likely, as this CDR3 ends without the conserved phenylalanine or tryptophan. V usage is TRBV4-1 and J usage is TRBJ1-2; D possibly corresponds to TRBD1 (6 bases). The V gene lost 0 bases and the J gene lost 8 bases, with 19 bases spanning the gap. The CDR3 spans 16 residues. Germline V lookup: CDR1 MGHRA, CDR2 YSYEKL. The CDR3 spells CASSQDTPSGGRGYTL. In DNA form, the CDR3 reads TGCGCCAGCAGCCAAGATACCCCCAGTGGGGGGCGAGGCTACACCCTC.

The chain couples TRBV5-8 to TRBJ2-3, with 11 bases aligning to TRBD2. The CDR3 spans 17 residues. Germline CDR1 and CDR2: SGHTS and YDEGEE. The J segment lost 3 bases and the V segment lost 4 bases, leaving 10 bases of the junction unmatched. This CDR3 reads CASSQSETSGNTDTQYF. CDR3 sequence (DNA): TGTGCCAGCAGCCAATCCGAGACTAGCGGGAATACAGATACGCAGTATTTT.

The chain has TRBV30 and TRBJ2-3; D tentatively reads TRBD1 or TRBD2 (6 bases each). This CDR3 is built from 14 residues. V was cut by 6 bases and J by 5 bases, with 18 bases left in between. Germline loops: CDR1 GTSNPN, CDR2 SVGIG (reference sequence). The CDR3 DNA reads TGTGCCTGTCGTTCACCGGGGGCGGGAGATACGCAGTATTTT. Protein sequence: CACRSPGAGDTQYF. Full variable domain (missing parts from reference TRBV30 and TRBJ2-3): SQTIHQWPATLVQPVGSPLSLECTVEGTSNPNLYWYRQAAGRGLQLLFYSVGIGQISSEVPQNLSASRPQDRQFILSSKKLLLSDSGFYLCACRSPGAGDTQYFGPGTRLTVL.

The V gene is TRBV30, the J gene TRBJ2-7, with 8 bases fitting TRBD1. The CDR3 spans 15 residues. V gave up 4 bases and J gave up 0 bases; unmatched junction bases: 8. Germline lookup yields CDR1 GTSNPN and CDR2 SVGIG (reference sequence). CDR3: CAWNVRDRSSYEQYF. The CDR3 nucleotides read TGTGCCTGGAACGTACGGGACAGGAGCTCCTACGAGCAGTACTTC.

This sequence joins TRBV4-1 and TRBJ2-3; D possibly corresponds to TRBD1 (6 bases). CDR1 is MGHRA, CDR2 YSYEKL, per germline. The CDR3 has 16 amino acids. With 0 bases removed from V and 3 bases from J, the gap between germline ends came to 13 bases. The CDR3 coding sequence is TGCGCCAGCAGCCAAGAACGCGGCAGGGGAACAGATACGCAGTATTTT. Translated, it gives CASSQERGRGTDTQYF.

This clone was counted at least ten times. Other DNA sequences in the sample encode the same CDR3. The rearrangement links TRBV2 to TRBJ2-2; 14 nucleotides line up with TRBD2. Trimming at V came to 6 bases and at J to 7 bases, leaving 7 bases not matched to a gene. The CDR3 is made up of 16 amino acids. CDR1 SNHLY and CDR2 FYNNEI come from the germline V gene. CDR3 sequence (DNA): TGTGCCAGCAGGAGAGGACTAGCGGGAGGAAGCGGGGAGCTGTTTTTT. It encodes CASRRGLAGGSGELFF.

A remark on this clone: The same CDR3 arises from other DNA sequences in this sample as well. J is TRBJ1-5 and V is TRBV18; D gene unclear. The CDR3 runs 15 residues. Germline-derived CDR1 and CDR2 are KGHSH and LQKENI. The ends were cut back, 3 bases at V and 0 bases at J, with 9 bases in the middle. CDR3 nucleotide sequence: TGTGCCAGCTCACCGGTCGGGAATAGCAATCAGCCCCAGCATTTT. As protein: CASSPVGNSNQPQHF.

About this clone itself: The same CDR3 also results from other DNA sequences found in this sample. In DNA form, the CDR3 reads TGTGCCAGCTCACCACCTTCGGCAGATACGCAGTATTTT. Its protein is CASSPPSADTQYF. V and J are TRBV18 and TRBJ2-3, with D hard to call. Germline CDR1 and CDR2: KGHSH and LQKENI. V was pared by 0 bases and J by 4 bases, with 5 bases between. The CDR3 spans 13 residues.

The chain combines TRBV5-6 with TRBJ2-3; a possible D gene is TRBD1 (6 bases). The CDR3 consists of 15 residues. V lost 4 bases and J lost 2, with 14 bases in between. Germline V gene sequence: CDR1 SGHDT, CDR2 YYEEEE. CDR3 sequence (DNA): TGTGCCAGCAGCCTCAGAACAGGGAACACAGATACGCAGTATTTT. This gives the protein CASSLRTGNTDTQYF.

The chain has TRBV2 and TRBJ2-3, with a tentative D call TRBD1 (6 bases). Germline loops: CDR1 SNHLY, CDR2 FYNNEI. The V end was cut by 11 bases, the J end by 0 bases, with 15 bases between. This CDR3 has 14 residues. Written as DNA, the CDR3 is TGTGCCGGAAGTGGGGGCCTGAGCACAGATACGCAGTATTTT. This encodes CAGSGGLSTDTQYF.

This clone was recorded only once. The rearrangement joins TRBV11-2 to TRBJ2-1; D tentatively fits TRBD1 or TRBD2 (6 bases each). V was trimmed by 4 bases and J by 6 bases, leaving 13 bases between them. CDR1 is SGHAT, CDR2 FQNNGV, per germline. This CDR3 has 14 amino acids. The CDR3 spells CASSSFRGLNEQFF. The DNA of the CDR3 is TGTGCCAGCAGCTCGTTCCGGGGGCTCAATGAGCAGTTCTTC.

The chain employs TRBV10-3 and TRBJ2-5, with D unresolved. Germline V gene lookup returns CDR1 ENHRY and CDR2 SYGVKD. Between the trimmed V and J ends, which lost 3 bases and 1 base, there was a span of 9 bases. The CDR3 has 14 amino acids. In nucleotides, the CDR3 is TGTGCCATCAGTGAAAACTTCGGCCAAGAGACCCAGTACTTC. It is translated as CAISENFGQETQYF.

The chain carries TRBV29-1 and TRBJ1-1; D might be TRBD1 (5 bases). The CDR3 totals 12 residues. V lost 4 bases to trimming and J lost 4 bases, with 10 bases between them. CDR1 is SQVTM, CDR2 ANQGSEA, per germline. CDR3 in DNA: TGCAGCGTTGCCTGGGGACGCACTGAAGCTTTCTTT. It specifies CSVAWGRTEAFF.

This clone was counted at least ten times. The rearrangement uses TRBV7-8 and TRBJ2-5; 7 bases fit TRBD1. Trimming at V came to 1 base and at J to 4 bases, leaving 9 bases not matched to a gene. This CDR3 has 16 amino acids. CDR1 and CDR2 (germline): SGHVS, FQNEAQ. The CDR3 loop is CASSLEVDRERETQYF. The CDR3 region has the DNA TGTGCCAGCAGCTTAGAGGTCGACAGGGAAAGAGAGACCCAGTACTTC.

The chain carries TRBV28 and TRBJ1-4; TRBD1 is a possible D gene (6 bases). The CDR3 loop spans 15 amino acids. Germline CDR1 is MDHEN and CDR2 is SYDVKM. Trimming stripped 1 base from V and 5 bases from J, with 11 bases between. The CDR3: CASSLLGQLNEKLFF. CDR3 bases: TGTGCCAGCAGTTTATTAGGACAGCTAAATGAAAAACTGTTTTTT.

J is TRBJ2-1 and V is TRBV14, with D tentatively TRBD1 or TRBD2 (5 bases each). CDR3 length equals 15 residues. Trimming shortened V by 0 bases and J by 2 bases, and 8 bases separated the two germline ends. From germline, CDR1 is SGHDN and CDR2 FVKESK. CDR3 sequence reads: CASSQDRGPYNEQFF. The CDR3 DNA reads as TGTGCCAGCAGCCAAGATCGGGGCCCCTACAATGAGCAGTTCTTC.

This chain uses TRBV18 with TRBJ2-7; D gene ambiguous. V shed 0 bases and J shed 4 bases, with 19 bases lying between them. The length of the CDR3 is 17 residues. Per the germline V gene, CDR1 is KGHSH and CDR2 is LQKENI. CDR3 residues: CASSPPYRRPVGYEQYF. For the CDR3, the DNA is TGTGCCAGCTCACCACCATATCGCAGGCCGGTGGGATACGAGCAGTACTTC.

The rearrangement uses TRBV29-1 and TRBJ2-3; the D gene is possibly TRBD1 (5 bases). V was clipped by 7 bases and J by 2 bases, with 10 bases between them. The germline V gene has CDR1 SQVTM and CDR2 ANQGSEA. The length of the CDR3 is 12 residues. The CDR3 sequence: CSDDSYTDTQYF. As DNA, the CDR3 is TGCAGCGACGACAGTTACACAGATACGCAGTATTTT.